Each of the 19 T cell receptor beta chains below was sequenced from the same sample in a study of blood T cell repertoires in COVID-19. The data were produced by immunoSEQ multiplex PCR, yet TCRdb's version contains in-frame clones alone and is incomplete. Of under 300,000 clones in the sample, over 80% were seen once. The source material was peripheral blood. These receptors were taken from a human donor in a cohort sampled during active COVID-19.

The rearrangement joins TRBV10-2 to TRBJ1-6, with 9 nucleotides matching TRBD1. The germline V gene encodes CDR1 WSHSY and CDR2 SAAADI. The CDR3 loop spans 13 amino acids. The V segment lost 8 bases and the J segment 7 bases; nucleotides outside the gene matches: 3. The DNA of the CDR3 is TGCGCCAGCCGCGGGACAGGGAATTCACCCCTCCACTTT. Encoded protein: CASRGTGNSPLHF.

Concerning this clone itself: The sample has other DNA sequences that encode this CDR3 too. V gene TRBV18 combines with J gene TRBJ2-2; no reliable D call. Germline CDR1 KGHSH, CDR2 LQKENI. V was pared by 6 bases and J by 1 base, with 3 bases between. CDR3 length: 12 amino acids. The CDR3 loop reads CASSLNTGELFF. CDR3 sequence (DNA): TGTGCCAGCTCCCTGAACACCGGGGAGCTGTTTTTT.

The chain has TRBV5-3 and TRBJ1-1, with 10 bases matching TRBD1. TRBV5-3 is flagged as an ORF with uncertain function. J lost 2 bases, V lost 3 bases, and 13 bases had no gene match. The CDR3 spans 18 residues. The CDR3 bases are TGTGCCAGAAGCTGCCGTTTGAGACAGGGGGCCTTAAACACTGAAGCTTTCTTT. This translates into CARSCRLRQGALNTEAFF.

The chain is built from TRBV28 and TRBJ2-5; D ambiguous. Trimming pared 5 bases from V and 5 bases from J, leaving 15 bases between. Germline V lookup: CDR1 MDHEN, CDR2 SYDVKM. The CDR3 totals 14 residues. This CDR3 reads CASSLPPNGETQYF. CDR3 nucleotide sequence: TGTGCCAGCAGTCTCCCTCCTAACGGGGAGACCCAGTACTTC.

The chain recombines TRBV18 with TRBJ2-5, with D possibly being TRBD2 (5 bases). V shed 3 bases and J shed 5 bases, with 10 bases lying between them. There are 13 residues in the CDR3. Looked up from germline, CDR1 is KGHSH and CDR2 is LQKENI. CDR3 region: CASSPSSGETQYF. CDR3 in DNA: TGTGCCAGCTCACCCTCCTCGGGGGAGACCCAGTACTTC.

This rearrangement joins TRBV18 to TRBJ1-4; 7 nucleotides line up with TRBD1. Germline V gene data show CDR1 as KGHSH and CDR2 as LQKENI. This CDR3 is built from 17 residues. The V and J ends lost 3 bases and 4 bases, in that order; junction bases with no gene match: 11. CDR3 nucleotide sequence: TGTGCCAGCTCACCCTACAGTAGGGGGCGCGGTAATGAAAAACTGTTTTTT. Protein product: CASSPYSRGRGNEKLFF.

The rearrangement joins TRBV7-2 to TRBJ1-3; D possibly corresponds to TRBD1 (6 bases). The CDR3 covers 14 residues. Germline CDR1 SGHTA, CDR2 FQGNSA. V shed 5 bases and J shed 4 bases, with 12 bases lying between them. CDR3 DNA sequence: TGTGCCAGCAGCCGTGGGGGACAAGGAAACACCATATATTTT. Its protein product is CASSRGGQGNTIYF. Filled out from reference TRBV7-2 and TRBJ1-3, the complete variable domain reads GAGVSQSPSNKVTEKGKDVELRCDPISGHTALYWYRQSLGQGLEFLIYFQGNSAPDKSGLPSDRFSAERTGGSVSTLTIQRTQQEDSAVYLCASSRGGQGNTIYFGEGSWLTVV.

The V and J genes are TRBV30 and TRBJ2-2; D perhaps matches TRBD1 (6 bases). The CDR3 sequence is 14 residues long. Looked up from germline, CDR1 is GTSNPN and CDR2 is SVGIG (reference sequence). Trimming took off 3 bases at V and 2 bases at J, with 10 bases between the two ends. The CDR3 here is CAWRTTGNTGELFF. Written as DNA, the CDR3 is TGTGCCTGGAGAACGACAGGAAACACCGGGGAGCTGTTTTTT.

The V gene is TRBV20-1, the J gene TRBJ2-6, with unresolved D. Trimming removed 3 bases from V and 1 base from J, with 10 bases in between. Germline V gene data show CDR1 as DFQATT and CDR2 as SNEGSKA (reference sequence). The CDR3 has 15 amino acids. Written as DNA, the CDR3 is TGCAGTGCTAGTCCAGTACAATCTGGGGCCAACGTCCTGACTTTC. It encodes CSASPVQSGANVLTF.

V is TRBV6-1 and J is TRBJ1-2; TRBD1 matches 7 bases. CDR1 is MNHNS, CDR2 SASEGT, per germline. This CDR3 is built from 15 residues. Trimming at V came to 1 base and at J to 4 bases, leaving 6 bases not matched to a gene. The CDR3 protein is CASSEDRGSSYGYTF. The DNA of the CDR3 is TGTGCCAGCAGTGAAGACAGGGGATCGAGCTATGGCTACACCTTC.

CDR3 bases: TGTGCCAGCAGCCCGTCTACGACTAGCGGAGACGGGGAGCTGTTTTTT. Residues: CASSPSTTSGDGELFF. The genes are TRBV7-9 and TRBJ2-2; 9 bases match TRBD2. Germline loops: CDR1 SEHNR, CDR2 FQNEAQ (reference sequence). The trim removed 5 bases at V and 7 bases at J, leaving 11 bases unmatched. This CDR3 contains 16 residues.

This chain links TRBV10-3 with TRBJ2-7, with 7 nucleotides matching TRBD1. The CDR3 has 14 residues. Germline V gene sequence: CDR1 ENHRY, CDR2 SYGVKD. With 2 bases clipped from V and 4 bases from J, the junction kept 5 bases outside the gene matches. The CDR3 DNA is TGTGCCATCAGTGAGAAGGCCAGGGGGTACGAGCAGTACTTC. Residues: CAISEKARGYEQYF.

The V call is TRBV10-1, the J call TRBJ2-2; D gene unclear. Deletions cut 0 bases from V and 4 bases from J, with 6 bases between. The CDR3 has 14 residues. Germline V gives CDR1 WNHNN, CDR2 SYGVQD (reference sequence). CDR3 sequence reads: CASSESSSTGELFF. The DNA of the CDR3 is TGCGCCAGCAGTGAGTCCTCTAGCACCGGGGAGCTGTTTTTT.

This clone was seen only a few times. The genes are TRBV19 and TRBJ2-7, with no clear D. With 6 bases removed from V and 4 bases from J, the gap between germline ends came to 16 bases. The V gene's germline CDR1 is LNHDA and CDR2 SQIVND (reference sequence). This CDR3 has 14 amino acids. CDR3 loop: CASRPAPQAYEQYF. The DNA of the CDR3 is TGTGCCAGTAGGCCGGCCCCTCAGGCATACGAGCAGTACTTC.

The V call is TRBV30, the J call TRBJ1-2; 8 bases fit TRBD1. Germline V CDR1 and CDR2: GTSNPN, SVGIG (reference sequence). Unmatched junction bases numbered 14, after V lost 0 bases and J lost 5 bases. There are 17 residues in the CDR3. The CDR3 is CAWSVGQGVPKKYGYTF. The DNA of the CDR3 is TGTGCCTGGAGTGTAGGACAGGGAGTCCCGAAAAAGTATGGCTACACCTTC.

The chain links TRBV18 to TRBJ2-1; TRBD2 agrees at 14 bases. V lost 4 bases, J lost 8 bases, and 16 bases stayed unmatched. The CDR3 is 19 amino acids. Germline assignment: CDR1 KGHSH and CDR2 LQKENI. CDR3: CASSLPGLAGEGGYDEQFF. CDR3 bases: TGTGCCAGCTCACTCCCGGGACTAGCGGGAGAGGGGGGGTACGATGAGCAGTTCTTC.

The chain links TRBV19 to TRBJ1-2; D uncertain. The V end lost 6 bases, the J end lost 1 base, and 15 bases lay between the germline ends. This CDR3 has 15 amino acids. Per the germline V gene, CDR1 is LNHDA and CDR2 is SQIVND (reference sequence). This CDR3 reads CASSNPRVYNYGYTF. The CDR3 DNA reads as TGTGCCAGTAGCAACCCCCGAGTTTATAACTATGGCTACACCTTC. Variable domain in full (rest from reference TRBV19 and TRBJ1-2): DGGITQSPKYLFRKEGQNVTLSCEQNLNHDAMYWYRQDPGQGLRLIYYSQIVNDFQKGDIAEGYSVSREKKESFPLTVTSAQKNPTAFYLCASSNPRVYNYGYTFGSGTRLTVV.

This chain's CDR3 is CASSILTSQRGEQFF. The CDR3 DNA sequence: TGTGCCAGTAGTATACTAACCTCCCAACGGGGTGAGCAGTTCTTC. The J gene is TRBJ2-1, the V gene TRBV19; maybe TRBD2 (5 bases). Trimming stripped 2 bases from V and 9 bases from J, with 17 bases between. The CDR3 is 15 amino acids. Germline V gene lookup returns CDR1 LNHDA and CDR2 SQIVND (reference sequence).

CDR3 sequence reads: CASSGIDRGRRGYTF. CDR3 in DNA: TGTGCCAGCAGCGGGATCGACAGGGGGCGCCGAGGCTACACCTTC. V and J are TRBV21-1 and TRBJ1-2; TRBD1 is the table's D call, not checked against the DNA. TRBV21-1 is a recognized pseudogene. This CDR3 has 15 amino acids.